This TCR beta chain is drawn from a study of blood T cell repertoires in COVID-19. Study at large: COVID-19 samples from acute and convalescent phases originated in the United States, Italy and Spain.

Profiling relied on immunoSEQ multiplex PCR, and the TCRdb table lists in-frame clones only, not all of them. The table shows 100,000 to 150,000 clones, with around 86% occurring only once. The germline V gene encodes CDR1 SEHNR and CDR2 FQNEAQ (reference sequence). The CDR3 covers 16 residues. V lost 6 bases, J lost 1 base, and 9 bases stayed unmatched. The source of this sequence is a woman in her 70s with COVID-19, enrolled during active disease. The chain joins TRBV7-9 to TRBJ2-5; 9 positions agree with TRBD1. The sample was peripheral blood. In DNA, the CDR3 is TGTGCCAGCAGTTTAAAAGGGGACAGGGCCCAAGAGACCCAGTACTTC. This gives the protein CASSLKGDRAQETQYF. Drawing the rest from reference TRBV7-9 and TRBJ2-5, the complete variable domain is DTGVSQNPRHKITKRGQNVTFRCDPISEHNRLYWYRQTLGQGPEFLTYFQNEAQLEKSRLLSDRFSAERPKGSFSTLEIQRTEQGDSAMYLCASSLKGDRAQETQYFGPGTRLLVL.